One sample yielded the 27 T cell receptor beta chains listed below, sequenced in a study of blood T cell repertoires in COVID-19. Profiling relied on immunoSEQ multiplex PCR, and the TCRdb table lists in-frame clones only, not all of them. The sample has roughly 40,000 clones; around 83% are singletons. Sequenced: peripheral blood. These receptors were collected from a woman of 80 years or more with active or convalescent COVID-19.

The chain is built from TRBV6-5 and TRBJ1-5; D possibly corresponds to TRBD1 (6 bases). The CDR3 totals 15 residues. Per the germline V gene, CDR1 is MNHEY and CDR2 is SVGAGI. With 6 bases removed from V and 1 base from J, the gap between germline ends came to 13 bases. CDR3 sequence (DNA): TGTGCCAGCAGATCCGGGACACAAAGCAATCAGCCCCAGCATTTT. Encoded protein: CASRSGTQSNQPQHF.

This chain links TRBV9 with TRBJ1-1; the D is unclear. V lost 0 bases to trimming and J lost 0 bases, with 12 bases between them. Germline loops: CDR1 SGDLS, CDR2 YYNGEE. This CDR3 is built from 16 residues. As DNA, the CDR3 is TGTGCCAGCAGCGTAGGCCCCACAGCTCTGAACACTGAAGCTTTCTTT. Protein sequence: CASSVGPTALNTEAFF.

The V and J genes are TRBV18 and TRBJ1-3, with D possibly TRBD1 on 5 matching bases. V lost 3 bases, J lost 0 bases, and 18 bases lay in between. From germline, CDR1 is KGHSH and CDR2 LQKENI. This CDR3 is built from 18 residues. Written as DNA, the CDR3 is TGTGCCAGCTCACCTGTTTTTTACCAGGGAGGCTCTGGAAACACCATATATTTT. Protein: CASSPVFYQGGSGNTIYF.

The chain is built from TRBV18 and TRBJ2-2; TRBD2 agrees at 10 bases. The length of the CDR3 is 20 residues. Trimming cost V 3 bases and J 4 bases; bases outside gene matches: 17. CDR1 is KGHSH and CDR2 is LQKENI in the germline V gene. CDR3 in amino acids: CASSPRFVAGGSHSTGELFF. The CDR3 region has the DNA TGTGCCAGCTCACCTAGGTTTGTAGCGGGGGGCTCCCACTCCACCGGGGAGCTGTTTTTT.

V is TRBV28 and J is TRBJ1-3; 7 bases are a match to TRBD1. The CDR3 contains 15 residues. Per the germline V gene, CDR1 is MDHEN and CDR2 is SYDVKM. Trimming at V came to 1 base and at J to 4 bases, leaving 4 bases not matched to a gene. The CDR3 loop is CASSLFSGGGNTIYF. The CDR3 DNA is TGTGCCAGCAGTTTATTTTCAGGGGGAGGAAACACCATATATTTT.

Within the sample, this clone is medium-sized. The rearrangement joins TRBV30 to TRBJ2-7, with 8 bases matching TRBD1. The junction had 0 bases not matched to a gene; V was cut back by 1 base and J by 1 base. The CDR3 spans 13 residues. Germline loops: CDR1 GTSNPN, CDR2 SVGIG (reference sequence). CDR3 bases: TGTGCCTGGAGTGGGACAGGGTCCTACGAGCAGTACTTC. Translated: CAWSGTGSYEQYF. Using reference TRBV30 and TRBJ2-7 for the parts outside the CDR3, the full variable domain is SQTIHQWPATLVQPVGSPLSLECTVEGTSNPNLYWYRQAAGRGLQLLFYSVGIGQISSEVPQNLSASRPQDRQFILSSKKLLLSDSGFYLCAWSGTGSYEQYFGPGTRLTVT.

V is TRBV7-8 and J is TRBJ2-1, with a weak D call TRBD1 (5 bases). Trimming cost V 3 bases and J 5 bases, with 5 bases left between them. Germline loops: CDR1 SGHVS, CDR2 FQNEAQ. This CDR3 is built from 12 residues. As DNA, the CDR3 is TGTGCCAGCAGCTTGGACAACAATGAGCAGTTCTTC. It codes for CASSLDNNEQFF.

This clone showed up just once. The chain carries TRBV18 and TRBJ2-3, with 10 bases aligning to TRBD2. Germline V gene sequence: CDR1 KGHSH, CDR2 LQKENI. The V gene end was trimmed by 2 bases and the J gene end by 4 bases; junction bases not matched to a gene: 6. The CDR3 runs to 16 residues. The CDR3 sequence is CASSPVAGGGADTQYF. In DNA, the CDR3 is TGTGCCAGCTCACCAGTAGCGGGAGGTGGTGCAGATACGCAGTATTTT.

V and J are TRBV6-5 and TRBJ2-1; 7 bases are a match to TRBD2. Germline loops: CDR1 MNHEY, CDR2 SVGAGI. The CDR3 contains 13 residues. J was trimmed by 2 bases and V by 9 bases; bases with no gene match: 4. The DNA of the CDR3 is TGTGCCAGTGGGAGGGGTCCCTACAATGAGCAGTTCTTC. It encodes CASGRGPYNEQFF.

The rearrangement joins TRBV5-1 to TRBJ1-1; possibly TRBD1 for D (6 bases). CDR3 length: 15 amino acids. Trimming took 0 bases from V and 1 from J, leaving 10 bases between them. CDR1 and CDR2 from the germline V gene are SGHRS and YFSETQ. The CDR3, as DNA: TGCGCCAGCAGCTTGGCCGGACAGCCGAACACTGAAGCTTTCTTT. Residues: CASSLAGQPNTEAFF.

This chain connects TRBV5-4 to TRBJ2-3, with 10 bases that match TRBD2. V gave up 2 bases and J gave up 8 bases; unmatched junction bases: 5. In germline, CDR1 is SGHNT, CDR2 YYREEE (reference sequence). The CDR3 contains 14 residues. Here the CDR3 reads CASSLAGGGGTQYF. The CDR3 DNA follows: TGTGCCAGCAGCTTAGCGGGAGGGGGGGGTACGCAGTATTTT.

This chain links TRBV30 with TRBJ1-2, with a tentative D call TRBD1 (5 bases). Germline V gene sequence: CDR1 GTSNPN, CDR2 SVGIG (reference sequence). V lost 6 bases to trimming and J lost 8 bases, with 19 bases between them. This CDR3 has 13 amino acids. CDR3 nucleotides: TGTGCCTGCCCTTCTATGGGGCTTGGAGGCTACACCTTC. Amino acids: CACPSMGLGGYTF. The full variable domain, in which reference TRBV30 and TRBJ1-2 provide the parts outside the CDR3, is SQTIHQWPATLVQPVGSPLSLECTVEGTSNPNLYWYRQAAGRGLQLLFYSVGIGQISSEVPQNLSASRPQDRQFILSSKKLLLSDSGFYLCACPSMGLGGYTFGSGTRLTVV.

This rearrangement joins TRBV19 to TRBJ2-4, with D perhaps matching TRBD1 (6 bases). The CDR3 extends over 15 amino acids. The ends were cut back, 0 bases at V and 2 bases at J, with 8 bases in the middle. The germline V gene has CDR1 LNHDA and CDR2 SQIVND (reference sequence). The CDR3 bases are TGTGCCAGTAGTATAGACAGGGGACCCAAAAACATTCAGTACTTC. Translation: CASSIDRGPKNIQYF.

V and J are TRBV11-2 and TRBJ2-7; D possibly corresponds to TRBD1 (6 bases). Trimming took off 4 bases at V and 5 bases at J, with 18 bases between the two ends. The germline V gene has CDR1 SGHAT and CDR2 FQNNGV. The CDR3 consists of 15 residues. The CDR3 protein is CASSSPLTGLNEQYF. CDR3 in DNA: TGTGCCAGCAGCTCACCCCTGACAGGTCTGAACGAGCAGTACTTC.

This sequence joins TRBV27 and TRBJ1-2; D possibly corresponds to TRBD1 (6 bases). CDR3 size: 14 residues. Germline V CDR1 and CDR2: MNHEY, SMNVEV (reference sequence). With 5 bases removed from V and 7 bases from J, the gap between germline ends came to 17 bases. In nucleotides, the CDR3 is TGTGCCAGCAGTCTGACACAGGGAAAGGTTGGCTACACCTTC. Its protein product is CASSLTQGKVGYTF.

The chain employs TRBV10-3 and TRBJ1-2, with unresolved D. The germline V gene has CDR1 ENHRY and CDR2 SYGVKD. The CDR3 sequence is 13 residues long. Trimming took 0 bases from V and 8 from J, leaving 10 bases between them. The CDR3 DNA follows: TGTGCCATCAGTGAGTCCGGGGAGGGAGGCTACACCTTC. The encoded protein is CAISESGEGGYTF.

This chain links TRBV2 with TRBJ2-1; 7 nucleotides line up with TRBD2. The CDR3 is 14 residues long. Germline CDR1 SNHLY, CDR2 FYNNEI. J was trimmed by 5 bases and V by 7 bases; bases with no gene match: 8. CDR3 sequence: CASNFPSGDNEQFF. In DNA form, the CDR3 reads TGTGCCAGCAATTTCCCTAGCGGAGACAATGAGCAGTTCTTC.

V gene TRBV19 combines with J gene TRBJ2-1; perhaps TRBD2 as D (7 bases). CDR3 length equals 15 residues. Trimming shortened V by 5 bases and J by 6 bases, and 17 bases separated the two germline ends. Germline V lookup: CDR1 LNHDA, CDR2 SQIVND (reference sequence). The CDR3 loop is CASSYSGTPPNEQFF. The CDR3 region has the DNA TGTGCCAGTAGTTACAGCGGGACACCCCCCAATGAGCAGTTCTTC. The whole variable domain, remainder taken from reference TRBV19 and TRBJ2-1, is DGGITQSPKYLFRKEGQNVTLSCEQNLNHDAMYWYRQDPGQGLRLIYYSQIVNDFQKGDIAEGYSVSREKKESFPLTVTSAQKNPTAFYLCASSYSGTPPNEQFFGPGTRLTVL.

The rearrangement links TRBV30 to TRBJ1-1; D remains unclear. This CDR3 is 14 amino acids long. CDR1 and CDR2 (germline): GTSNPN, SVGIG (reference sequence). With 2 bases removed from V and 0 bases from J, the gap between germline ends came to 10 bases. Written as DNA, the CDR3 is TGTGCCTGGAGTTTATTAGAAGTGAACACTGAAGCTTTCTTT. Its translation is CAWSLLEVNTEAFF.

This clone was recorded many times. The sample carries other DNA sequences with the same CDR3. CDR3 DNA sequence: TGCGCCAGCAGCCGATTAGCGGGATCCTACAATGAGCAGTTCTTC. Translating gives CASSRLAGSYNEQFF. V gene TRBV4-1 combines with J gene TRBJ2-1, with TRBD2 identical over 8 bases. V shed 4 bases and J 1 base; nucleotides not matched to a gene: 3. The germline V gene encodes CDR1 MGHRA and CDR2 YSYEKL. The CDR3 extends over 15 amino acids.

The V and J genes are TRBV28 and TRBJ1-1, with 7 bases that match TRBD1. The V segment lost 6 bases and the J segment 5 bases; nucleotides outside the gene matches: 15. The CDR3 consists of 16 residues. Germline-derived CDR1 and CDR2 are MDHEN and SYDVKM. CDR3 DNA sequence: TGTGCCAGCAGCAAACTCAAGGGGGCGCCGGCTACTGAAGCTTTCTTT. Encoded protein: CASSKLKGAPATEAFF.

This clone occurred once. CDR3 nucleotide sequence: TGTGCCACCAGCCCTAGATCACGGGGACTGGGTGAGCAGTTCTTC. Encoded protein: CATSPRSRGLGEQFF. This rearrangement joins TRBV15 to TRBJ2-1, with a weak D call TRBD2 (6 bases). Trimming left V 5 bases short and J 9 bases short, with 20 bases between. The germline gives CDR1 LNHNV, CDR2 YYDKDF (reference sequence). The CDR3 runs to 15 residues.

This clone was picked up a small number of times. The rearrangement joins TRBV27 to TRBJ2-2, with 12 bases matching TRBD1. With 8 bases clipped from V and 8 bases from J, the junction kept 9 bases outside the gene matches. Germline lookup yields CDR1 MNHEY and CDR2 SMNVEV (reference sequence). The CDR3 runs to 15 residues. The CDR3 protein is CASGEPGQGAGELFF. The DNA for the CDR3 is TGTGCCAGCGGCGAACCGGGACAGGGGGCGGGGGAGCTGTTTTTT.

This chain's CDR3 is CSANRQGVNIQYF. The CDR3 DNA sequence: TGCAGCGCAAACCGACAGGGGGTAAACATTCAGTACTTC. The rearrangement links TRBV29-1 to TRBJ2-4, with 9 bases fitting TRBD1. Trimming cost V 7 bases and J 6 bases; bases outside gene matches: 7. CDR1 is SQVTM and CDR2 is ANQGSEA in the germline V gene. There are 13 residues in the CDR3.

The genes are TRBV7-2 and TRBJ2-5; the match to TRBD2 covers 10 bases. This CDR3 contains 15 residues. The ends lost 5 bases at V and 5 bases at J; junction bases unmatched: 8. Germline-derived CDR1 and CDR2 are SGHTA and FQGNSA. CDR3 sequence: CASSRLAGEAETQYF. The CDR3 bases are TGTGCCAGCAGCCGTCTAGCGGGAGAGGCGGAGACCCAGTACTTC.

The chain combines TRBV27 with TRBJ2-1; tentatively, D is TRBD1 (7 bases). Germline V gene data show CDR1 as MNHEY and CDR2 as SMNVEV (reference sequence). V was pared by 2 bases and J by 10 bases, with 15 bases between. The CDR3 is 14 amino acids. The CDR3 is CASSLNQGGREQFF. CDR3 DNA sequence: TGTGCCAGCAGTTTAAATCAGGGGGGTAGGGAGCAGTTCTTC.

This clone has just one count. V gene TRBV27 combines with J gene TRBJ2-1, with 10 bases fitting TRBD2. The CDR3 has 18 residues. Germline lookup yields CDR1 MNHEY and CDR2 SMNVEV (reference sequence). Trimming at V came to 4 bases and at J to 0 bases, leaving 9 bases not matched to a gene. CDR3 residues: CASSSLTSGPISYNEQFF. The CDR3 DNA reads as TGTGCCAGCAGTTCGTTGACTAGCGGGCCGATCTCCTACAATGAGCAGTTCTTC.